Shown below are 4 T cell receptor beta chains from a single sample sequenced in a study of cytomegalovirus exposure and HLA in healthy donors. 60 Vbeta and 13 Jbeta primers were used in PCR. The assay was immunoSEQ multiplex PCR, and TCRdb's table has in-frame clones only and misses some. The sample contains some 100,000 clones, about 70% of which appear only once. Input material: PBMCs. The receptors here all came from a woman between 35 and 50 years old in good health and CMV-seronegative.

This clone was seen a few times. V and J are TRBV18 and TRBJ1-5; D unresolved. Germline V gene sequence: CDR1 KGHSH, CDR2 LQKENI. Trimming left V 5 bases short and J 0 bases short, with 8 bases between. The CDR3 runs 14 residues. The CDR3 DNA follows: TGTGCCAGCTCATCCCGGGATAGCAATCAGCCCCAGCATTTT. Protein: CASSSRDSNQPQHF.

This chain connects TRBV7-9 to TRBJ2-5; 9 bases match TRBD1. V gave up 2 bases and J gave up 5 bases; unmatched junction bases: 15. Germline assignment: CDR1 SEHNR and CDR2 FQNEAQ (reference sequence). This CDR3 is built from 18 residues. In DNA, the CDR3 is TGTGCCAGCAGCTTAACGATGGGGACAGGGCCTTTTTGGGAGACCCAGTACTTC. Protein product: CASSLTMGTGPFWETQYF. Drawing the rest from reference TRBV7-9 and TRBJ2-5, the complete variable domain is DTGVSQNPRHKITKRGQNVTFRCDPISEHNRLYWYRQTLGQGPEFLTYFQNEAQLEKSRLLSDRFSAERPKGSFSTLEIQRTEQGDSAMYLCASSLTMGTGPFWETQYFGPGTRLLVL.

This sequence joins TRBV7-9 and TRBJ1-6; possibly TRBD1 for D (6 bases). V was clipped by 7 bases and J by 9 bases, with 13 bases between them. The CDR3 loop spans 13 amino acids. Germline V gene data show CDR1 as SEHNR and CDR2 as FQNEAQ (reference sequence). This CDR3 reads CASTQTGRSPLHF. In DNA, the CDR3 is TGTGCCAGCACCCAAACAGGGCGTTCACCCCTCCACTTT.

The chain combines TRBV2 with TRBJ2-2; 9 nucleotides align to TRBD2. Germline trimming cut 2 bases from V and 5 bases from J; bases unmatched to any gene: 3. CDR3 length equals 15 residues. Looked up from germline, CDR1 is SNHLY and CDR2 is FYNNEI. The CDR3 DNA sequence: TGTGCCAGCAGTGAAATGGCGGGAGGGACCGGGGAGCTGTTTTTT. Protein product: CASSEMAGGTGELFF. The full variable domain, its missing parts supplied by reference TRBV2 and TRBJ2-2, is EPEVTQTPSHQVTQMGQEVILRCVPISNHLYFYWYRQILGQKVEFLVSFYNNEISEKSEIFDDQFSVERPDGSNFTLKIRSTKLEDSAMYFCASSEMAGGTGELFFGEGSRLTVL.